This record concerns one T cell receptor (beta chain) sequence. The antigen is unknown. The CDR3 has 14 amino acids. Trimming removed 6 bases from V and 3 bases from J, with 16 bases in between. The V gene's germline CDR1 is SQVTM and CDR2 ANQGSEA. This specimen comes from a study of T cell responses to AZD1222 COVID-19 vaccine. Study-wide results and caveats: Following two doses of AZD1222, Spike-specific TCR breadth and depth rose.

Some clones are missing from TCRdb's copy, which holds only in-frame ones; the method was immunoSEQ multiplex PCR. The profile shows 150,000 or so clones, approximately 90% of them singletons. The receptor was isolated from an adult who received the AZD1222 COVID-19 vaccine. This specimen was peripheral blood, taken 28 days after the second AZD1222 dose. This chain uses TRBV29-1 with TRBJ2-3; tentatively, D is TRBD2 (6 bases). The DNA for the CDR3 is TGCAGCGTCCGGGGAGCTGGAGGGACAGATACGCAGTATTTT. It encodes CSVRGAGGTDTQYF.